Below, one TCR beta chain is given with its context. In assigning cohorts, the study relied on participant-reported clinical history. Germline lookup yields CDR1 GTSNPN and CDR2 SVGIG (reference sequence). Trimming pared 7 bases from V and 0 bases from J, leaving 19 bases between. The CDR3 contains 16 residues. This specimen comes from a study of blood T cell repertoires in COVID-19. Original processing methods: Nucleated cell counts were estimated from reference gene primer amplification. Data came from immunoSEQ multiplex PCR; TCRdb stores just in-frame clones and leaves some out. V and J calls and clone size are those listed in that table; D and trimming were worked out from the DNA. The table shows under 500,000 clones, with 70% to 90% occurring only once.

The chain carries TRBV30 and TRBJ1-5; D is possibly TRBD1 (5 bases). This clonotype was sampled from a woman aged 18-35 years with acute COVID-19. Sample: PBMCs or T cells enriched from blood (not recorded which). The CDR3 sequence: CAYSGTPGNSNQPQHF. The DNA for the CDR3 is TGTGCCTACTCCGGGACTCCTGGGAATAGCAATCAGCCCCAGCATTTT.